This T cell receptor (beta chain) appears in the sequencing data of a study of Graves' ophthalmopathy and Graves' hyperthyroidism. Study findings and constraints: In blood appeared most of the expanded thyroid clonotypes whose frequency exceeded 0.001.

The CDR3 spans 12 residues. Germline V CDR1 and CDR2: SNHLY, FYNNEI. Trimming stripped 9 bases from V and 8 bases from J, with 16 bases between. Aged 18 to 65, the patients with hyperthyroidism had under 2 months' duration and were newly diagnosed. This clonotype was counted a few times. Its antigen is as yet unknown. Amplified TCR beta CDR3 regions were obtained using RNA transcripts as template. RT-PCR with HTBI primers came first, then second-round multiplex PCR. From the multiplex PCR reads, TCRdb called clonotypes with MiXCR, one entry per CDR3 protein. The table includes around 1.1 million distinct CDR3 sequences, 36% detected once.

The sequencing sample was made of peripheral blood or thyroid tissue (not recorded which). The receptor's source is an adult man with Graves' hyperthyroidism. V is TRBV2 and J is TRBJ1-2; weak D call: TRBD1 (6 bases). CDR3 in amino acids: CARRQQGRGYTF. As DNA, the CDR3 is TGTGCCAGACGTCAACAGGGCCGCGGCTACACCTTC.